The following is a T cell receptor (beta chain) sequence with its context. The antigen is not known. The sample belongs to a study of cytomegalovirus exposure and HLA in healthy donors. Study results and limitations: It was 164 TCR beta chains that were listed as cytomegalovirus-associated.

Assay used: immunoSEQ multiplex PCR; TCRdb lists only in-frame clones, some missing. The sample records a few hundred thousand clones, 86% being singletons. Germline V gene data show CDR1 as LGHNA and CDR2 as YNFKEQ. This CDR3 spans 16 amino acids. V lost 0 bases and J lost 6; bases outside the gene matches: 7. The V gene is TRBV4-2, the J gene TRBJ2-1, with 8 positions matching TRBD2. The receptor's source is a woman aged 18-35 years in good health and CMV-seronegative. Specimen: PBMCs. CDR3 DNA sequence: TGTGCCAGCAGCCAAGAGATTAGCGGGGCTTTCAATGAGCAGTTCTTC. Protein: CASSQEISGAFNEQFF.